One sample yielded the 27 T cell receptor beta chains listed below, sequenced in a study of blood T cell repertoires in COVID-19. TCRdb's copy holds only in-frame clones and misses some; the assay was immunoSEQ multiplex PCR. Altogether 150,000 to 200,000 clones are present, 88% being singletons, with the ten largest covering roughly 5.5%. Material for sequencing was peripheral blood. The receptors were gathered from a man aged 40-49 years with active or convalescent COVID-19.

The CDR3 DNA is TGCAGCGTTGGAAGGGGCTTAAACACTGAAGCTTTCTTT. Protein: CSVGRGLNTEAFF. This chain links TRBV29-1 with TRBJ1-1; maybe TRBD1 (5 bases). CDR3 length equals 13 residues. V was shortened by 4 bases and J by 2 bases, with 11 bases between the two germline ends. Germline CDR1 SQVTM, CDR2 ANQGSEA. Together with reference TRBV29-1 and TRBJ1-1, the CDR3 gives the full variable domain: SAVISQKPSRDICQRGTSLTIQCQVDSQVTMMFWYRQQPGQSLTLIATANQGSEATYESGFVIDKFPISRPNLTFSTLTVSNMSPEDSSIYLCSVGRGLNTEAFFGQGTRLTVV.

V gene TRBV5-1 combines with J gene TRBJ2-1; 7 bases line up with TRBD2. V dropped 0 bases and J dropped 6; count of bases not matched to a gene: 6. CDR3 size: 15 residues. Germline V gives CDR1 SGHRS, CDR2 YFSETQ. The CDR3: CASSLESSGLNEQFF. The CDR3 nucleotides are TGCGCCAGCAGCTTGGAATCTAGCGGACTCAATGAGCAGTTCTTC.

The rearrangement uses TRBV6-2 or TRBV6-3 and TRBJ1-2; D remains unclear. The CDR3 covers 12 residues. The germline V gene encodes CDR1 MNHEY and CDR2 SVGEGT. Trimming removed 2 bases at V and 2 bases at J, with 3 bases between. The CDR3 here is CASSYPNYGYTF. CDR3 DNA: TGTGCCAGCAGTTACCCAAACTATGGCTACACCTTC.

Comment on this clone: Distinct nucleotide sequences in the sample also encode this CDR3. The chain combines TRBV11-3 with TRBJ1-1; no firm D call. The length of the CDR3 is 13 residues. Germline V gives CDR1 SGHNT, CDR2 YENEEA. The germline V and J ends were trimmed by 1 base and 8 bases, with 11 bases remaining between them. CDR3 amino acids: CASSLVRGSEAFF. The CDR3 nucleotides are TGTGCCAGCAGCTTAGTTCGCGGTTCGGAAGCTTTCTTT.

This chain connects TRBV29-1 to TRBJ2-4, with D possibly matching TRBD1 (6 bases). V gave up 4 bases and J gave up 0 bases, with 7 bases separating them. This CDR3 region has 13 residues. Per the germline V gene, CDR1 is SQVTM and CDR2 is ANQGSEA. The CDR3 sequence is CSVGTVAKNIQYF. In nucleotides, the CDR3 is TGCAGCGTTGGGACAGTAGCCAAAAACATTCAGTACTTC.

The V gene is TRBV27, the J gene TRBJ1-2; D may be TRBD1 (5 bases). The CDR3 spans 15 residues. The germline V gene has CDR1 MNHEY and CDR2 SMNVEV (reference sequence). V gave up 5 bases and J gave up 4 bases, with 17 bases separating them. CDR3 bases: TGTGCCAGCAGTCCAAATTCCAGGGTTAGCTATGGCTACACCTTC. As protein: CASSPNSRVSYGYTF.

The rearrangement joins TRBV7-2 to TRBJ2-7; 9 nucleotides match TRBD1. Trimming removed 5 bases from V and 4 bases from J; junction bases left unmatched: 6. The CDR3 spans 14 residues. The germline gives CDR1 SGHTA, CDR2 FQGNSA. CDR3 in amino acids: CASSQRTGVYEQYF. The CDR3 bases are TGTGCCAGCAGCCAAAGGACAGGGGTGTACGAGCAGTACTTC.

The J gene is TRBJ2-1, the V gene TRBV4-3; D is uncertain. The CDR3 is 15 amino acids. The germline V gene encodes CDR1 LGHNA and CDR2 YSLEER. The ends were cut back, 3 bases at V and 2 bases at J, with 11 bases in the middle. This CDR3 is CASSQSLNTYNEQFF. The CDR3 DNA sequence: TGCGCCAGCAGCCAGTCTCTAAATACCTACAATGAGCAGTTCTTC.

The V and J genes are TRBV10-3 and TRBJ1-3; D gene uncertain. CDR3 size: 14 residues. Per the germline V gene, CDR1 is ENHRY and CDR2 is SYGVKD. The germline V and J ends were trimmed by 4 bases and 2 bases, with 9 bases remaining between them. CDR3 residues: CAISVGRTGNTIYF. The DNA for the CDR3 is TGTGCCATCAGTGTAGGCAGGACTGGAAACACCATATATTTT.

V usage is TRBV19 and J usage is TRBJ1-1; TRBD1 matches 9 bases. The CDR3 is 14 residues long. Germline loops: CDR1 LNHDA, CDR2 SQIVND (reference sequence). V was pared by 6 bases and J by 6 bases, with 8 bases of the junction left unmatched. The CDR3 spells CASSKDRGRPEAFF. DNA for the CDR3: TGTGCCAGTAGCAAGGACAGGGGACGCCCTGAAGCTTTCTTT.

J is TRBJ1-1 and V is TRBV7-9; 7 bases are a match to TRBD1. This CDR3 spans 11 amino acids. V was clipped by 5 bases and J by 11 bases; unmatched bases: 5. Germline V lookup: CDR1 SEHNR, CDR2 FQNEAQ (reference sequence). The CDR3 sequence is CASSTDRVAFF. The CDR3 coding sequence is TGTGCCAGCAGCACCGACAGGGTTGCTTTCTTT.

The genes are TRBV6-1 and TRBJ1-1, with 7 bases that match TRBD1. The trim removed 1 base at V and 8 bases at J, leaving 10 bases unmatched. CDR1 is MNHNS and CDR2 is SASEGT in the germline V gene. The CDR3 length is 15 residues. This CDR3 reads CASSEVDRDFSEAFF. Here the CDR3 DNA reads TGTGCCAGCAGTGAAGTCGACAGGGATTTTTCAGAAGCTTTCTTT.

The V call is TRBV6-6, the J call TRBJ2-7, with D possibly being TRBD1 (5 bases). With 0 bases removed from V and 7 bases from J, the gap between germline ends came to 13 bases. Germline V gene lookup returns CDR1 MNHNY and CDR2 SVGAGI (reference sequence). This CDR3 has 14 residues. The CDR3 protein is CASSYSLDSREQYF. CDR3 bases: TGTGCCAGCAGTTACTCTCTAGACAGTAGAGAGCAGTACTTC.

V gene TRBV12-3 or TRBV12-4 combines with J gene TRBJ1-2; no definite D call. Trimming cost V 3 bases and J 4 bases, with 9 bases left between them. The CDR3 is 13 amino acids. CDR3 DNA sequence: TGTGCCAGCAGTTTGCGGGGTAGCTATGGCTACACCTTC. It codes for CASSLRGSYGYTF.

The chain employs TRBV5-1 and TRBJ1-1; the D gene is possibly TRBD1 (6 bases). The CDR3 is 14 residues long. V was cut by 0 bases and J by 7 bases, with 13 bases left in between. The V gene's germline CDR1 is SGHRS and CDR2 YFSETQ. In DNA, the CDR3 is TGCGCCAGCAGCTTGGTTGCGGGGGCAAATGAAGCTTTCTTT. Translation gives CASSLVAGANEAFF. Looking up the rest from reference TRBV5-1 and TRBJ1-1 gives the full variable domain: KAGVTQTPRYLIKTRGQQVTLSCSPISGHRSVSWYQQTPGQGLQFLFEYFSETQRNKGNFPGRFSGRQFSNSRSEMNVSTLELGDSALYLCASSLVAGANEAFFGQGTRLTVV.

The CDR3 DNA reads TGTGCCAGTAGTCCTCCGGGACTAGCGGGCACCTACGAGCAGTACTTC. It specifies CASSPPGLAGTYEQYF. The chain recombines TRBV19 with TRBJ2-7, with 12 bases identical to TRBD2. The length of the CDR3 is 16 residues. V dropped 5 bases and J dropped 2; count of bases not matched to a gene: 7. CDR1 and CDR2 from the germline V gene are LNHDA and SQIVND (reference sequence).

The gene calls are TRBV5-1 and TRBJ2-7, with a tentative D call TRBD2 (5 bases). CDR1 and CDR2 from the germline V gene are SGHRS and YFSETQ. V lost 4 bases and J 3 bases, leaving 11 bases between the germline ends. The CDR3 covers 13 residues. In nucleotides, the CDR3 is TGCGCCAGCAGCCGAGACGGGGACTACGAGCAGTACTTC. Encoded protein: CASSRDGDYEQYF.

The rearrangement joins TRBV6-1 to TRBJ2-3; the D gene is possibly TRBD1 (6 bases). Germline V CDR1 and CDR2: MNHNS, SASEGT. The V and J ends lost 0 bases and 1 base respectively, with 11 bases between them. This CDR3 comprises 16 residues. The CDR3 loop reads CASSEAPGHRTDTQYF. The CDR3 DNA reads TGTGCCAGCAGTGAAGCGCCGGGACACCGCACAGATACGCAGTATTTT.

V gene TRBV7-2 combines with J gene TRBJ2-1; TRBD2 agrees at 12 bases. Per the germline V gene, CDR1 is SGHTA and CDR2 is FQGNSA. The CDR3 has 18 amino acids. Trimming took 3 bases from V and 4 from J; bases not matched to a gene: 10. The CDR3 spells CASSLASGRASSYNEQFF. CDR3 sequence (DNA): TGTGCCAGCAGCTTGGCTAGCGGGAGGGCCTCTTCTTACAATGAGCAGTTCTTC. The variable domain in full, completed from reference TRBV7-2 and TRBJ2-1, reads GAGVSQSPSNKVTEKGKDVELRCDPISGHTALYWYRQSLGQGLEFLIYFQGNSAPDKSGLPSDRFSAERTGGSVSTLTIQRTQQEDSAVYLCASSLASGRASSYNEQFFGPGTRLTVL.

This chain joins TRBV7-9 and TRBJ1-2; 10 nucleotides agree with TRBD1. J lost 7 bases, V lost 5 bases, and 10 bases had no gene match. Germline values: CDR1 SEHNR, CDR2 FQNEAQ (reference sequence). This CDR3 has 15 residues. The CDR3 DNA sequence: TGTGCCAGCAGCGCCGCCGGGACAGGGGAATCTGGCTACACCTTC. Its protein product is CASSAAGTGESGYTF.

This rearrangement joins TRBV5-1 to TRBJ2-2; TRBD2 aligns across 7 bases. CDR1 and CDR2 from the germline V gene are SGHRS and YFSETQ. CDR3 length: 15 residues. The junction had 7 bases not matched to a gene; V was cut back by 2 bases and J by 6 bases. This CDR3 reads CASSLAGPSSGELFF. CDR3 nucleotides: TGCGCCAGCAGCTTAGCGGGACCGAGCTCCGGGGAGCTGTTTTTT.

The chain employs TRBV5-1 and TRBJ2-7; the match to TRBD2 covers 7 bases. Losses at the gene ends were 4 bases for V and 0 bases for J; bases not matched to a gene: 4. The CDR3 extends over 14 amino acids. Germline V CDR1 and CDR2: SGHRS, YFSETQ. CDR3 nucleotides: TGCGCCAGCAGCGACACGGGAGGCTCCTACGAGCAGTACTTC. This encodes CASSDTGGSYEQYF.

CDR3 coding DNA: TGCGCCAGCAGCTCGGGACAGGGTGCCTACGAGCAGTACTTC. It yields the protein CASSSGQGAYEQYF. V is TRBV5-1 and J is TRBJ2-7, with 9 bases lining up with TRBD1. This CDR3 is 14 amino acids long. After removal of 3 bases from V and 2 bases from J, the junction contained 3 bases not matched to a gene. Germline V gives CDR1 SGHRS, CDR2 YFSETQ.

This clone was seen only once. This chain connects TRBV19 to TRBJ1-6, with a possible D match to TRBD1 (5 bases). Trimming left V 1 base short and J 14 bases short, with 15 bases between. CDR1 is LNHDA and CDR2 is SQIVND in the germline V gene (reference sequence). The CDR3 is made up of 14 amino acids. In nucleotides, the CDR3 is TGTGCCAGTAGTATAGTGGGGGGTTCGTTGGCCCTCCACTTT. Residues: CASSIVGGSLALHF.

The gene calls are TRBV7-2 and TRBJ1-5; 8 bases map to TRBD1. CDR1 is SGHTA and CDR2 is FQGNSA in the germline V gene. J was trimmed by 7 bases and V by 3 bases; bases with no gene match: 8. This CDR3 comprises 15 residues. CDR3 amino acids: CASSLAGGASQPQHF. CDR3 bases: TGTGCCAGCAGCTTGGCAGGGGGCGCCTCACAGCCCCAGCATTTT. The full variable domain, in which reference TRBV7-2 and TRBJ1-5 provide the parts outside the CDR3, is GAGVSQSPSNKVTEKGKDVELRCDPISGHTALYWYRQSLGQGLEFLIYFQGNSAPDKSGLPSDRFSAERTGGSVSTLTIQRTQQEDSAVYLCASSLAGGASQPQHFGDGTRLSIL.

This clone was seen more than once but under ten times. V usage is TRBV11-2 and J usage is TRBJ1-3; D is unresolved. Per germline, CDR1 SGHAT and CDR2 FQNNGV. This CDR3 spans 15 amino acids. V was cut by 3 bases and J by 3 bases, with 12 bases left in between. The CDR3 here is CASSLVESVGNTIYF. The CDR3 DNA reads TGTGCCAGCAGCTTGGTTGAGTCGGTTGGAAACACCATATATTTT. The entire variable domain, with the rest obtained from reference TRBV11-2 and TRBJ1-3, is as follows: EAGVAQSPRYKIIEKRQSVAFWCNPISGHATLYWYQQILGQGPKLLIQFQNNGVVDDSQLPKDRFSAERLKGVDSTLKIQPAKLEDSAVYLCASSLVESVGNTIYFGEGSWLTVV.

This CDR3 is CSVEVLRQGVWWDTEAFF. The CDR3 DNA follows: TGCAGCGTTGAAGTATTGAGACAGGGAGTTTGGTGGGACACTGAAGCTTTCTTT. V and J are TRBV29-1 and TRBJ1-1, with 7 bases fitting TRBD1. V lost 1 base and J lost 3; bases outside the gene matches: 17. Germline CDR1 is SQVTM and CDR2 is ANQGSEA. The CDR3 contains 18 residues.